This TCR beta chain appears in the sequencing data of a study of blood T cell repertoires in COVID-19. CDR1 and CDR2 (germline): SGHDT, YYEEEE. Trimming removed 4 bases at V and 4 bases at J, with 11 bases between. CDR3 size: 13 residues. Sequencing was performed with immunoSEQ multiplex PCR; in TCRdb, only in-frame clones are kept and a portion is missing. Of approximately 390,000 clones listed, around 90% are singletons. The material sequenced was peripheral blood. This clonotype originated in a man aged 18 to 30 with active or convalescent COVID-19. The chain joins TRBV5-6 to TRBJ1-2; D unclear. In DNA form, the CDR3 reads TGTGCCAGCAGCCCCAGGATGAGCTATGGCTACACCTTC. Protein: CASSPRMSYGYTF.